Described below is a single TCR beta chain sequence and its context. Its antigen is not known. The data are from a study of cytomegalovirus exposure and HLA in healthy donors. Notes on the study in general: About 87% or about 30% of the time was how often most TCR beta V segments were productive, according to an earlier analysis. Later analysis placed DRB1 highest and HLA-C lowest in TCR association rates, which differed by HLA locus. It was reported that the classifier diagnosed cytomegalovirus status with high specificity and sensitivity in both the original and validation cohorts.

V gave up 7 bases and J gave up 6 bases, with 21 bases separating them. The CDR3 has 15 amino acids. In germline, CDR1 is SGHRS, CDR2 YFSETQ. PCR employed 60 Vbeta and 13 Jbeta primers. Measured with immunoSEQ multiplex PCR; TCRdb has only the in-frame clones, and not every one. Seen here are about 100,000 clones, around three quarters observed once, and the top ten hold around 3.8%. In nominal health when sampled, donors likely had unrecorded immune exposures nonetheless. V gene TRBV5-1 combines with J gene TRBJ2-3; a possible D gene is TRBD1 (5 bases). The specimen sequenced was PBMCs. The TCR sequence derives from a woman in her fifties or sixties in good health and CMV-seropositive. DNA of the CDR3: TGCGCCAGCTCCCCTCCTTCAAACCCAGGGGATACGCAGTATTTT. Its protein is CASSPPSNPGDTQYF.